The 20 T cell receptor beta chains reported below all come from one sample, sequenced in a study of tumor-infiltrating lymphocytes in primary liver carcinoma. Starting material of 400 to 600 ng total RNA yielded TCR beta cDNA via a constant-region primer. Researchers made the TCR beta libraries by running three nested multiplex PCR rounds with slightly modified ARM-PCR. The first two PCR rounds used TRBV1-TRBV30 forward primers with a C-beta reverse primer, about 10 cycles each. TCRdb re-analysed the multiplex PCR reads in MiXCR, keeping a single row per CDR3 protein. This sample carries 75,000 or so distinct CDR3 sequences, roughly two thirds of them seen once, and the ten largest clones take about a quarter. Starting material for RNA and DNA co-extraction consisted of about 20-30 mg of unsorted bulk tissue. Sequenced sample: liver tumor tissue from sampling region 4. Subset in this sample: tumor region T4, right-lateral pole. These receptors were obtained from a man aged 35 to 55 with primary liver carcinoma and hepatitis B virus infection.

This clonotype was seen many times. The rearrangement uses TRBV4-2 and TRBJ2-3; 8 positions match TRBD2. V lost 0 bases to trimming and J lost 2 bases; unmatched junction nucleotides: 7. The CDR3 loop spans 17 amino acids. Germline loops: CDR1 LGHNA, CDR2 YNFKEQ. The CDR3 DNA reads TGTGCCAGCAGCCAAGAGGGAGCGGGAGAAAACACAGATACGCAGTATTTT. Translating it yields CASSQEGAGENTDTQYF.

This sequence joins TRBV7-9 and TRBJ2-7; D remains ambiguous. CDR1 is SEHNR and CDR2 is FQNEAQ in the germline V gene (reference sequence). The CDR3 extends over 13 amino acids. Trimming left V 2 bases short and J 5 bases short, with 10 bases between. In DNA, the CDR3 is TGTGCCAGCAGCTTAAGTAATGGTCACGAGCAGTACTTC. As protein: CASSLSNGHEQYF.

For this clonotype: A read error may account for a junction end that differs from germline. In nucleotides, the CDR3 is TGTGCAAGCAGCTTGGACTATACTAGCGTGAGCTACGAGCAGTACTTC. Encoded protein: CASSLDYTSVSYEQYF. The chain has TRBV11-2 and TRBJ2-7, with TRBD2 identical over 7 bases. Germline CDR1 reads SGHAT; CDR2 reads FQNNGV. CDR3 length: 16 amino acids.

About this clonotype: This CDR3 fails to terminate in the conserved phenylalanine or tryptophan, so it likely reflects a read error. The chain couples TRBV11-2 to TRBJ2-1; maybe TRBD2 (5 bases). The length of the CDR3 is 14 residues. Trimming shortened V by 6 bases and J by 7 bases, and 16 bases separated the two germline ends. The V gene's germline CDR1 is SGHAT and CDR2 FQNNGV. As DNA, the CDR3 is TGTGCCAGCAGGTCCGCTGCAGGAGGTAATGAGCAGTTCTCC. Its protein product is CASRSAAGGNEQFS.

This clonotype was recorded a few times. The junction and the germline gene differ at one end; a read error may be behind it. The chain joins TRBV20-1 to TRBJ2-6, with a possible D match to TRBD1 (6 bases). The CDR3 is 14 residues long. The germline CDR1 and CDR2 sequences are DFQATT and SNEGSKA (reference sequence). The CDR3 here is CSTSRGSGANVLTF. CDR3 in DNA: TGCAGTACTAGTAGGGGGAGTGGGGCCAACGTCCTGACTTTC.

A word on this clonotype: This sequence may be a read error, since a much larger clone differs from it by one base. V usage is TRBV28 and J usage is TRBJ2-5, with D maybe TRBD2 (6 bases). This CDR3 is built from 13 residues. Germline CDR1 reads MDHEN; CDR2 reads SYDVKM. V was shortened by 4 bases and J by 2 bases, with 8 bases between the two germline ends. The CDR3 loop reads CASSSSAQETQYF. For the CDR3, the DNA is TGTGCCAGCAGTTCTAGCGCTCAAGAGACCCAGTACTTC.

Note on this clonotype: Possible read error: a much larger clone is one base away. J is TRBJ1-1 and V is TRBV6-5; no firm D call. The CDR3 extends over 14 amino acids. Germline CDR1 is MNHEY and CDR2 is SVGAGI. The CDR3 coding sequence is TGTGCCAGCAGTTACGGCGAGGTGAACACTGAAGTTTTCTTT. Protein product: CASSYGEVNTEVFF.

This clonotype was seen repeatedly, ten times or more. The rearrangement joins TRBV4-2 to TRBJ2-1, with 10 bases that match TRBD2. V was pared by 0 bases and J by 0 bases, with 8 bases of the junction left unmatched. The germline CDR1 and CDR2 sequences are LGHNA and YNFKEQ. This CDR3 is 19 amino acids long. Here the CDR3 DNA reads TGTGCCAGCAGCCAAGAAGGGCTAGCGGGAGCTCTCTCCTACAATGAGCAGTTCTTC. Encoded protein: CASSQEGLAGALSYNEQFF.

As concerns this clonotype: Since a much larger clone is just one base distant, this may be a read error. V usage is TRBV6-5 and J usage is TRBJ2-1; D possibly uses TRBD1 or TRBD2 (6 bases each). Germline CDR1 MNHEY, CDR2 SVGAGI. This CDR3 region has 12 residues. Trimming removed 8 bases at V and 6 bases at J, with 11 bases between. DNA for the CDR3: TGTGCCAGCGAGGGGGGAGGCAATGAGCAGTTCTTC. Amino acids: CASEGGGNEQFF.

This clonotype was detected ten times or more. The chain employs TRBV5-6 and TRBJ2-3, with TRBD1 matching over 8 bases. Germline loops: CDR1 SGHDT, CDR2 YYEEEE. This CDR3 has 15 residues. V gave up 7 bases and J gave up 4 bases; unmatched junction bases: 11. CDR3 sequence: CASGTSGGGADTQYF. CDR3 DNA: TGTGCCAGCGGGACGTCAGGGGGCGGCGCAGATACGCAGTATTTT.

About this clonotype: One junction end does not reproduce the germline sequence, and a read error may be involved. The chain joins TRBV6-5 to TRBJ2-7, with 9 bases aligning to TRBD1. This CDR3 comprises 14 residues. Germline CDR1 is MNHEY and CDR2 is SVGAGI. The CDR3 bases are TGTGGCAGCAGTCCATCCCGGGACAGGGTGGACCGGTACTTC. Its translation: CGSSPSRDRVDRYF.

About this clonotype itself: One end of the junction is discordant with germline, which a read error may explain. The rearrangement uses TRBV29-1 and TRBJ1-1; D perhaps matches TRBD1 (5 bases). The germline V gene encodes CDR1 SQVTM and CDR2 ANQGSEA. CDR3 length equals 13 residues. DNA of the CDR3: TGCAGCGTTGCCCAACAGGTCAACACTGAAGCTTTGTTT. Translating it yields CSVAQQVNTEALF.

With respect to this clonotype: At one of its ends the junction is not consistent with the germline gene, which may arise from a read error. The CDR3 region has the DNA TGTGTCAGCAGAGCAGGGGGCCTGAATACCGGGGAGCTGTTTTTC. Its translation is CVSRAGGLNTGELFF. This chain links TRBV11-1 with TRBJ2-2; TRBD1 matches at 8 bases. This CDR3 has 15 amino acids. Germline V gene lookup returns CDR1 SGHAT and CDR2 FQDESV (reference sequence).

The chain joins TRBV11-2 to TRBJ2-7, with D unclear. CDR3 size: 12 residues. V was shortened by 5 bases and J by 3 bases, with 8 bases between the two germline ends. The germline V gene has CDR1 SGHAT and CDR2 FQNNGV. The CDR3, as DNA: TGTGCCAGCAGCGAAGCAGACTACGAGCAGTACTTC. Encoded protein: CASSEADYEQYF.

This sequence joins TRBV12-3 or TRBV12-4 and TRBJ2-1; maybe TRBD1 (6 bases). This CDR3 has 14 amino acids. V was trimmed by 2 bases and J by 16 bases, leaving 21 bases between them. In nucleotides, the CDR3 is TGTGCCAGCAGTTTATCCTCAGGGGCGATTGACCAATTCTTC. Translation gives CASSLSSGAIDQFF.

V gene TRBV6-1 combines with J gene TRBJ1-5; the D gene is possibly TRBD1 (6 bases). This CDR3 region has 15 residues. Germline V gives CDR1 MNHNS, CDR2 SASEGT. V lost 4 bases and J 5 bases, leaving 15 bases between the germline ends. For the CDR3, the DNA is TGTGCCAGCAGTGGGGGGCGGACAATCTATCAGCCCCAGCATTTT. Translating gives CASSGGRTIYQPQHF.

In its sample, this clonotype was seen many times. This chain connects TRBV6-5 to TRBJ2-1; 9 nucleotides match TRBD2. CDR1 MNHEY and CDR2 SVGAGI come from the germline V gene. V lost 4 bases, J lost 8 bases, and 9 bases stayed unmatched. This CDR3 spans 15 amino acids. CDR3 region: CASSSPISGSHEQFF. CDR3 DNA sequence: TGTGCCAGCAGTTCTCCTATTAGCGGGAGTCATGAGCAGTTCTTC.

There are a few counts of this clonotype. A much larger clone is a single base away; this may be a read error. The chain couples TRBV12-3 or TRBV12-4 to TRBJ1-4; D is ambiguous. The CDR3 runs to 14 residues. CDR3 in DNA: TGTGCCAGCATCGCCGGTCTCGGCGGTGAAAAACTGTCTTTT. This codes for CASIAGLGGEKLSF.

On this clonotype: A read error may explain this, as a much larger clone is one base away. The chain links TRBV5-8 to TRBJ2-3; a weak D match, TRBD1 (6 bases). CDR3 length: 14 amino acids. The germline gives CDR1 SGHTS, CDR2 YDEGEE. Here the CDR3 reads CATSPRTGTDTQYF. The CDR3 nucleotides are TGTGCCACCAGCCCTCGGACAGGCACAGATACGCAGTATTTT.

To note about this clonotype: One end of the junction does not line up with germline, which may come from a read error. The CDR3 nucleotides are TGTTCCAGCAGGGGGGATACATCCTACGAGCAATACTTC. It codes for CSSRGDTSYEQYF. The chain links TRBV7-8 to TRBJ2-7, with TRBD1 as a possible D gene (7 bases). This CDR3 comprises 13 residues. Germline V gene data show CDR1 as SGHVS and CDR2 as FQNEAQ.